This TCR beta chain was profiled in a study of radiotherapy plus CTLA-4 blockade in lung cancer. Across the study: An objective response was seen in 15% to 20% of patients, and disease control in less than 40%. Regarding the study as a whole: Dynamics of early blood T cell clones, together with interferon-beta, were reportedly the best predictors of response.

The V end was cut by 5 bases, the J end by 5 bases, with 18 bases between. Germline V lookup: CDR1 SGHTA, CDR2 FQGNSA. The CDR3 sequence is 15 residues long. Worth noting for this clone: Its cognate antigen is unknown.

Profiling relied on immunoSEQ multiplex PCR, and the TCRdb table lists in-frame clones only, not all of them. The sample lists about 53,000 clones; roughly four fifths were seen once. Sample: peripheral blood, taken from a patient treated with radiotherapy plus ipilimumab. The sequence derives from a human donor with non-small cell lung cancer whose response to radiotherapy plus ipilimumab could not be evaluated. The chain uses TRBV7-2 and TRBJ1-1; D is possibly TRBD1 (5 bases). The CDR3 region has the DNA TGTGCCAGCAGCCGAAGTGGGGCGCCGCGGACTGAAGCTTTCTTT. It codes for CASSRSGAPRTEAFF.